This T cell receptor (beta chain) appears in the sequencing data of a study of blood T cell repertoires in COVID-19. In the study overall: Italy, Spain and the United States were the sources of the convalescent and acute COVID-19 samples.

In the original analysis: It was from reference gene primer amplification that nucleated cell counts were estimated. Here immunoSEQ multiplex PCR was the method, and the copy in TCRdb shows in-frame clones only, minus some. V, J and clone size derive from that table, while D and trimming were established from the DNA sequence. The data hold around 56,000 clones, with over 75% observed a single time. The CDR3 loop spans 14 amino acids. In germline, CDR1 is LNHDA, CDR2 SQIVND (reference sequence). Germline trimming cut 4 bases from V and 9 bases from J; bases unmatched to any gene: 5. This clone was observed once.

The chain combines TRBV19 with TRBJ2-4; TRBD1 aligns across 11 bases. This receptor was obtained from an elderly man with acute or convalescent COVID-19. The sequenced sample was peripheral blood. The CDR3 protein is CASSTGTGGTIQYF. The CDR3, as DNA: TGTGCCAGTAGTACCGGGACAGGGGGAACCATTCAGTACTTC. Full variable domain (missing parts from reference TRBV19 and TRBJ2-4): DGGITQSPKYLFRKEGQNVTLSCEQNLNHDAMYWYRQDPGQGLRLIYYSQIVNDFQKGDIAEGYSVSREKKESFPLTVTSAQKNPTAFYLCASSTGTGGTIQYFGAGTRLSVL.